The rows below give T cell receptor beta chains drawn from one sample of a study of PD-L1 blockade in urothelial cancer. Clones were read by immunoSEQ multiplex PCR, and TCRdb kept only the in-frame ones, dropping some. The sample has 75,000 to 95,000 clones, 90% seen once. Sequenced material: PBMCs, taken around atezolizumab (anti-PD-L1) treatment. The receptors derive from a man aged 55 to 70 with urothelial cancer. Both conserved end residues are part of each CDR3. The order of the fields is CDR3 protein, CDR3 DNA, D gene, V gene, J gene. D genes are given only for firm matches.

CDR3: CASRDRGQGYTF; DNA: TGTGCCAGCAGGGACAGGGGGCAGGGCTACACCTTC; D: TRBD1; V: TRBV25-1; J: TRBJ1-2
CDR3: CASSLGGQGGGSTDTQYF; DNA: TGTGCCAGCAGCTTGGGGGGACAGGGAGGAGGGAGCACAGATACGCAGTATTTT; D: TRBD1; V: TRBV5-4; J: TRBJ2-3
CDR3: CASSLQGANNEQFF; DNA: TGTGCCAGCAGCTTACAGGGTGCTAACAATGAGCAGTTCTTC; D: .; V: TRBV5-4; J: TRBJ2-1
CDR3: CASSRVGLGGGYGYTF; DNA: TGTGCCAGCAGCCGGGTGGGGTTAGGGGGCGGCTATGGCTACACCTTC; D: TRBD1; V: TRBV28; J: TRBJ1-2
CDR3: CASSLSPPTRNTEAFF; DNA: TGTGCCAGTAGTCTTTCGCCCCCCACCAGGAACACTGAAGCTTTCTTT; D: .; V: TRBV19; J: TRBJ1-1
CDR3: CASSQEWTEAGSYEQYF; DNA: TGCGCCAGCAGCCAAGAATGGACTGAGGCAGGTTCCTACGAGCAGTACTTC; D: .; V: TRBV4-3; J: TRBJ2-7
CDR3: CASSTQLGYTGELFF; DNA: TGTGCCAGCAGCACCCAACTAGGCTACACCGGGGAGCTGTTTTTT; D: .; V: TRBV7-2; J: TRBJ2-2
CDR3: CASSYRAGTQYF; DNA: TGTGCCAGCAGTTACAGGGCGGGGACCCAGTACTTC; D: .; V: TRBV6-5; J: TRBJ2-5
CDR3: CASSEGSLWGGGTEAFF; DNA: TGTGCCAGCAGTGAAGGCTCGTTATGGGGGGGCGGGACTGAAGCTTTCTTT; D: .; V: TRBV6-1; J: TRBJ1-1
CDR3: CAWSSQGYYNEQFF; DNA: TGTGCCTGGAGTTCACAGGGGTATTACAATGAGCAGTTCTTC; D: TRBD1; V: TRBV30; J: TRBJ2-1